This TCR beta chain was recovered during a study of blood T cell repertoires in COVID-19. On the study more broadly: Donors in the United States, Italy and Spain gave samples during acute or convalescent COVID-19. T cells, B-cell-depleted T cells, or PBMCs supplied cDNA or gDNA.

Germline V gene sequence: CDR1 SGHRS, CDR2 YFSETQ. Trimming took off 2 bases at V and 5 bases at J, with 17 bases between the two ends. This CDR3 is built from 15 residues. Authors' analysis steps: Researchers report that nucleated cell counts were estimated from reference gene primer amplification. Assay used: immunoSEQ multiplex PCR; TCRdb lists only in-frame clones, some missing. That table gives V, J and clone size, and the DNA gave D and trimming. The table lists about 160,000 clones, about nine tenths of them singletons. V gene TRBV5-1 combines with J gene TRBJ2-7; maybe TRBD2 (5 bases). Source material: peripheral blood. This receptor was identified in a woman aged 60-75 years who had recovered from COVID-19. Here the CDR3 reads CASSFYTRRSHEQYF. Written as DNA, the CDR3 is TGCGCCAGCAGCTTCTACACGAGGAGGTCCCACGAGCAGTACTTC.